This TCR beta chain was found in a study of cytotoxic CD8 clonotypes in ibrutinib-treated CLL. About the research overall: Once patients had received a median about eleven months of treatment, range 6 to 36, response samples were obtained. Study-wide results and limits: The study found clonality rose at ibrutinib response, then fell toward baseline at progression. Under therapy, public clonotypes either contracted or stayed stable, and they were uncommon.

As regards this clone: Antigen specificity is unknown.

Germline V gene sequence: CDR1 SNHLY, CDR2 FYNNEI. With V trimmed by 3 bases and J by 4 bases, 5 bases remained unmatched. The CDR3 sequence is 14 residues long. With sequencing, the targeted depth ranged from 1 in 200,000 to 1 in 1 million T cells. Sequencing was performed with immunoSEQ multiplex PCR; in TCRdb, only in-frame clones are kept and a portion is missing. The sample lists a few hundred thousand clones, over 55% occurring once. The chain joins TRBV2 to TRBJ2-7, with 8 nucleotides matching TRBD2. This sequence was found in a human donor with chronic lymphocytic leukemia. Source: PBMCs, taken after 36 months of ibrutinib treatment. CDR3 sequence (DNA): TGTGCCAGCAGTGATAGCGGGATCGGGTACGAGCAGTACTTC. Protein product: CASSDSGIGYEQYF.